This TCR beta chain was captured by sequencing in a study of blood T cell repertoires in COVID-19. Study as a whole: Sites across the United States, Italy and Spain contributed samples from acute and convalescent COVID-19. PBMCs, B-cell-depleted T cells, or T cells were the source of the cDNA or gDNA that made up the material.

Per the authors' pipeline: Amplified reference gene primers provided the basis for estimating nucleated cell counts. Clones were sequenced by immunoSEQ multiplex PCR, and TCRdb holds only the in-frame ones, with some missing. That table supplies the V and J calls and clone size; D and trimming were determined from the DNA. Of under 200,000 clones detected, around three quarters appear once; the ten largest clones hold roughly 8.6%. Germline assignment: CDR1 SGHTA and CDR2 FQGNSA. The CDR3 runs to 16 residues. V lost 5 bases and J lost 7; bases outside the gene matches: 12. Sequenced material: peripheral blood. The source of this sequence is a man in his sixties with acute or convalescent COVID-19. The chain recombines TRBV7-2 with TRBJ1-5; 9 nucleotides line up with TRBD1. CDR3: CASSPPGQGEKQPQHF. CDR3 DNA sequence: TGTGCCAGCAGCCCTCCGGGACAGGGCGAAAAGCAGCCCCAGCATTTT.